This T cell receptor (beta chain) was sequenced for a study of blood T cell repertoires in COVID-19. About the research overall: COVID-19 samples collected from the United States, Italy and Spain covered acute and convalescent phases. Sources were T cells, B-cell-depleted T cells, or PBMCs; the material itself was cDNA or gDNA.

The CDR3 extends over 17 amino acids. Germline V gene data show CDR1 as SNHLY and CDR2 as FYNNEI. V was shortened by 3 bases and J by 0 bases, with 16 bases between the two germline ends. Methods used by the authors: Amplification with reference gene primers provided the estimates of nucleated cell counts. This table comes from immunoSEQ multiplex PCR, and its TCRdb copy is limited to in-frame clones, with some not included. The D gene and trimming were derived from the DNA, and the V and J assignments and clone size from that table. The sample yields tens of thousands of clones, approximately 80% seen once.

The source of this sequence is a man in his fifties with acute or convalescent COVID-19. Sequencing used peripheral blood. The V gene is TRBV2, the J gene TRBJ2-3; the D gene is possibly TRBD2 (6 bases). The CDR3 is CASSELASAASTDTQYF. In nucleotides, the CDR3 is TGTGCCAGCAGTGAGTTGGCTAGCGCCGCTAGCACAGATACGCAGTATTTT. Full variable domain (outside the CDR3, taken from reference TRBV2 and TRBJ2-3): EPEVTQTPSHQVTQMGQEVILRCVPISNHLYFYWYRQILGQKVEFLVSFYNNEISEKSEIFDDQFSVERPDGSNFTLKIRSTKLEDSAMYFCASSELASAASTDTQYFGPGTRLTVL.